The 24 T cell receptor beta chains below were found in one sample sequenced in a study of a mutant IDH1 vaccine in newly diagnosed glioma. No cognate antigen is known for these TCRs. Regarding time point: week 35, safety follow-up. Mutant IDH1 20-mer peptide, at 300 ug, made up each vaccine dose, with topical imiquimod. Method: immunoSEQ multiplex PCR; TCRdb's copy keeps in-frame clones and lacks some. The table includes tens of thousands of clones, 65% to 75% detected once. The specimen was PBMCs, collected from a glioma patient whose treatment included an IDH1 peptide vaccine. Receptors originate from a middle-aged man with glioma.

V is TRBV19 and J is TRBJ2-7; TRBD1 matches at 9 bases. CDR1 is LNHDA and CDR2 is SQIVND in the germline V gene (reference sequence). This CDR3 spans 14 amino acids. The junction had 5 bases not matched to a gene; V was cut back by 6 bases and J by 2 bases. CDR3 loop: CASSSRDRAYEQYF. The DNA of the CDR3 is TGTGCCAGTAGCTCCCGGGACAGGGCCTACGAGCAGTACTTC. The whole variable domain, filled in from reference TRBV19 and TRBJ2-7, reads DGGITQSPKYLFRKEGQNVTLSCEQNLNHDAMYWYRQDPGQGLRLIYYSQIVNDFQKGDIAEGYSVSREKKESFPLTVTSAQKNPTAFYLCASSSRDRAYEQYFGPGTRLTVT.

J is TRBJ2-3 and V is TRBV15; 7 bases are shared with TRBD1. V lost 1 base and J lost 4; bases outside the gene matches: 5. The length of the CDR3 is 15 residues. The germline CDR1 and CDR2 sequences are LNHNV and YYDKDF (reference sequence). The CDR3, as DNA: TGTGCCACCAGCAGAGCGGCAGGGGGTTCAGATACGCAGTATTTT. Translating it yields CATSRAAGGSDTQYF.

The CDR3 is CASSLTPGQGNEQFF. The CDR3 region has the DNA TGTGCCAGTAGCCTGACCCCGGGACAGGGAAATGAGCAGTTCTTC. The chain is built from TRBV19 and TRBJ2-1; 9 bases match TRBD1. In germline, CDR1 is LNHDA, CDR2 SQIVND (reference sequence). V shed 6 bases, J shed 7 bases, and the junction held 10 bases outside the gene matches. This CDR3 comprises 15 residues. The full variable domain, completed using reference TRBV19 and TRBJ2-1, is DGGITQSPKYLFRKEGQNVTLSCEQNLNHDAMYWYRQDPGQGLRLIYYSQIVNDFQKGDIAEGYSVSREKKESFPLTVTSAQKNPTAFYLCASSLTPGQGNEQFFGPGTRLTVL.

The chain uses TRBV28 and TRBJ1-2; 10 bases map to TRBD1. The V segment lost 4 bases and the J segment 7 bases; nucleotides outside the gene matches: 9. The CDR3 spans 15 residues. Germline V lookup: CDR1 MDHEN, CDR2 SYDVKM. CDR3: CASSSGTGVFGGYTF. The DNA of the CDR3 is TGTGCCAGCAGTTCCGGGACAGGGGTGTTTGGTGGCTACACCTTC.

The chain recombines TRBV27 with TRBJ2-2; TRBD1 might be the D (6 bases). This CDR3 has 15 amino acids. Trimming removed 3 bases from V and 1 base from J, with 9 bases in between. Germline values: CDR1 MNHEY, CDR2 SMNVEV (reference sequence). The CDR3 DNA follows: TGTGCCAGCAGTTTCCGGACAGTGAACACCGGGGAGCTGTTTTTT. Its protein is CASSFRTVNTGELFF.

This clone showed up just a few times. The rearrangement uses TRBV5-4 and TRBJ1-4, with D possibly matching TRBD1 (5 bases). The V end lost 4 bases, the J end lost 3 bases, and 19 bases lay between the germline ends. The CDR3 totals 17 residues. Germline CDR1 SGHNT, CDR2 YYREEE (reference sequence). The CDR3 nucleotides read TGTGCCAGCAGCCTTATACCCCCGGGGACCGCTAATGAAAAACTGTTTTTT. It encodes CASSLIPPGTANEKLFF.

This clone appeared a few times. This chain connects TRBV29-1 to TRBJ1-1; maybe TRBD1 (5 bases). Between the trimmed V and J ends, which lost 8 bases and 5 bases, there was a span of 15 bases. Looked up from germline, CDR1 is SQVTM and CDR2 is ANQGSEA. This CDR3 has 12 amino acids. CDR3 coding DNA: TGCAGCTCCTTCGGGGGTGGGACTGAAGCTTTCTTT. Translating gives CSSFGGGTEAFF.

The chain combines TRBV19 with TRBJ1-2; D is perhaps TRBD1 (6 bases). V shed 4 bases and J shed 2 bases, with 14 bases lying between them. Germline V gene data show CDR1 as LNHDA and CDR2 as SQIVND (reference sequence). CDR3 length: 15 residues. The CDR3 sequence: CASSTTNTGNYGYTF. The CDR3 DNA is TGTGCCAGTAGTACGACGAATACAGGGAACTATGGCTACACCTTC.

V and J are TRBV30 and TRBJ2-1; 8 nucleotides align to TRBD2. Trimming took 5 bases from V and 5 from J; bases not matched to a gene: 8. Per the germline V gene, CDR1 is GTSNPN and CDR2 is SVGIG (reference sequence). The CDR3 extends over 14 amino acids. CDR3 sequence reads: CAWYNRRGDNEQFF. The CDR3 region has the DNA TGTGCCTGGTATAACCGGCGGGGGGACAATGAGCAGTTCTTC.

The CDR3 DNA sequence: TGTGCCAGTAGTATGGTCGGAGCGGGGGGGCGACCCGGGGAGCTGTTTTTT. Amino acids: CASSMVGAGGRPGELFF. The V call is TRBV19, the J call TRBJ2-2; 10 bases match TRBD2. Germline trimming cut 3 bases from V and 6 bases from J; bases unmatched to any gene: 10. This CDR3 is 17 amino acids long. Germline lookup yields CDR1 LNHDA and CDR2 SQIVND (reference sequence).

The chain links TRBV29-1 to TRBJ2-1; D is perhaps TRBD2 (6 bases). Germline CDR1 reads SQVTM; CDR2 reads ANQGSEA. Deletions cut 4 bases from V and 5 bases from J, with 15 bases between. The CDR3 spans 14 residues. The CDR3 DNA is TGCAGCGTTGTACGGGGGATGTCGAACAATGAGCAGTTCTTC. Translation: CSVVRGMSNNEQFF.

This sequence joins TRBV27 and TRBJ2-5; 10 bases agree with TRBD2. Trimming cost V 1 base and J 7 bases; bases outside gene matches: 9. Germline CDR1 MNHEY, CDR2 SMNVEV (reference sequence). The CDR3 has 16 amino acids. The CDR3 sequence: CASSLWPSGGDGTQYF. The CDR3 DNA sequence: TGTGCCAGCAGTTTATGGCCCAGCGGGGGGGATGGGACCCAGTACTTC.

The chain uses TRBV6-5 and TRBJ2-3, with D perhaps matching TRBD2 (5 bases). The CDR3 runs 12 residues. V lost 6 bases to trimming and J lost 8 bases, with 12 bases between them. Germline V lookup: CDR1 MNHEY, CDR2 SVGAGI. The CDR3 here is CASSPGLGTQYF. DNA for the CDR3: TGTGCCAGCAGCCCCGGACTGGGTACGCAGTATTTT.

CDR3 in DNA: TGTGCCAGCAGATCGGGACAGGGGACCTACGAGCAGTACTTC. Amino acid sequence: CASRSGQGTYEQYF. The rearrangement joins TRBV28 to TRBJ2-7; 10 nucleotides agree with TRBD1. V lost 6 bases and J lost 2; bases outside the gene matches: 4. Germline values: CDR1 MDHEN, CDR2 SYDVKM. This CDR3 is 14 amino acids long.

V usage is TRBV28 and J usage is TRBJ1-1; no reliable D call. V lost 2 bases and J 2 bases, leaving 15 bases between the germline ends. The CDR3 loop spans 16 amino acids. Germline CDR1 reads MDHEN; CDR2 reads SYDVKM. The CDR3 sequence is CASSLIGPLRNTEAFF. Written as DNA, the CDR3 is TGTGCCAGCAGTTTAATTGGTCCTCTTCGAAACACTGAAGCTTTCTTT.

This clone was counted only a few times. The V gene is TRBV5-4, the J gene TRBJ1-2; D not certain. Trimming cost V 3 bases and J 5 bases, with 11 bases left between them. This CDR3 region has 13 residues. Germline V gives CDR1 SGHNT, CDR2 YYREEE (reference sequence). The CDR3 bases are TGTGCCAGCAGCTCCGGGATTTTGTATGGCTACACCTTC. Its protein is CASSSGILYGYTF.

The rearrangement joins TRBV4-3 to TRBJ1-4, with D possibly TRBD1 on 6 matching bases. The CDR3 loop spans 18 amino acids. Trimming left V 0 bases short and J 3 bases short, with 17 bases between. The V gene's germline CDR1 is LGHNA and CDR2 YSLEER. Written as DNA, the CDR3 is TGCGCCAGCAGCCAAGACCTCCCCCGACAGGCGTCTAATGAAAAACTGTTTTTT. Encoded protein: CASSQDLPRQASNEKLFF.

The chain has TRBV5-1 and TRBJ2-3; 8 bases align to TRBD2. The CDR3 totals 17 residues. Germline V gene data show CDR1 as SGHRS and CDR2 as YFSETQ. The J segment lost 2 bases and the V segment lost 5 bases, leaving 13 bases of the junction unmatched. The CDR3 DNA is TGCGCCAGCAGTCCAGTCGCAACGGGGGGGTACACAGATACGCAGTATTTT. This encodes CASSPVATGGYTDTQYF.

The gene calls are TRBV7-9 and TRBJ1-5; 7 positions match TRBD1. Germline trimming cut 6 bases from V and 1 base from J; bases unmatched to any gene: 3. The length of the CDR3 is 14 residues. The V gene's germline CDR1 is SEHNR and CDR2 FQNEAQ (reference sequence). The CDR3, as DNA: TGTGCCAGCAGTCTACAGGGGAGCAATCAGCCCCAGCATTTT. Amino acids: CASSLQGSNQPQHF.

The V call is TRBV10-3, the J call TRBJ1-1; 7 bases align to TRBD1. The CDR3 has 12 residues. The germline V gene encodes CDR1 ENHRY and CDR2 SYGVKD. J was trimmed by 4 bases and V by 11 bases; bases with no gene match: 7. CDR3 protein: CASRTGPTEAFF. The CDR3 coding sequence is TGTGCCTCCCGGACAGGCCCCACTGAAGCTTTCTTT.

V usage is TRBV29-1 and J usage is TRBJ2-2, with D perhaps matching TRBD2 (7 bases). Looked up from germline, CDR1 is SQVTM and CDR2 is ANQGSEA. The CDR3 is 13 amino acids. V lost 7 bases and J 7 bases, leaving 16 bases between the germline ends. CDR3 residues: CSGRGAVFGELFF. The DNA of the CDR3 is TGCAGCGGTCGGGGGGCAGTCTTCGGGGAGCTGTTTTTT.

A word on this clone: Other DNA sequences in the same sample also yield this CDR3. The chain combines TRBV29-1 with TRBJ1-1; a possible D gene is TRBD1 (5 bases). In germline, CDR1 is SQVTM, CDR2 ANQGSEA. V was pared by 0 bases and J by 2 bases, with 10 bases between. The CDR3 covers 14 residues. CDR3 coding DNA: TGCAGCGTTGAAGACGGGGGTGCTAACACTGAAGCTTTCTTT. Its protein is CSVEDGGANTEAFF. The complete variable domain, with remaining parts taken from reference TRBV29-1 and TRBJ1-1, reads SAVISQKPSRDICQRGTSLTIQCQVDSQVTMMFWYRQQPGQSLTLIATANQGSEATYESGFVIDKFPISRPNLTFSTLTVSNMSPEDSSIYLCSVEDGGANTEAFFGQGTRLTVV.

The chain recombines TRBV9 with TRBJ2-5, with D unclear. V gave up 0 bases and J gave up 5 bases, with 11 bases separating them. Germline V gene lookup returns CDR1 SGDLS and CDR2 YYNGEE. The CDR3 length is 14 residues. CDR3 region: CASSVAPNGETQYF. The CDR3 bases are TGTGCCAGCAGCGTAGCCCCCAATGGGGAGACCCAGTACTTC.

The chain carries TRBV27 and TRBJ2-2; D call uncertain. The V gene's germline CDR1 is MNHEY and CDR2 SMNVEV (reference sequence). The V end lost 4 bases, the J end lost 1 base, and 13 bases lay between the germline ends. The CDR3 loop spans 16 amino acids. This CDR3 is CASSWSLGWNTGELFF. CDR3 bases: TGTGCCAGCAGTTGGTCTTTAGGTTGGAACACCGGGGAGCTGTTTTTT.